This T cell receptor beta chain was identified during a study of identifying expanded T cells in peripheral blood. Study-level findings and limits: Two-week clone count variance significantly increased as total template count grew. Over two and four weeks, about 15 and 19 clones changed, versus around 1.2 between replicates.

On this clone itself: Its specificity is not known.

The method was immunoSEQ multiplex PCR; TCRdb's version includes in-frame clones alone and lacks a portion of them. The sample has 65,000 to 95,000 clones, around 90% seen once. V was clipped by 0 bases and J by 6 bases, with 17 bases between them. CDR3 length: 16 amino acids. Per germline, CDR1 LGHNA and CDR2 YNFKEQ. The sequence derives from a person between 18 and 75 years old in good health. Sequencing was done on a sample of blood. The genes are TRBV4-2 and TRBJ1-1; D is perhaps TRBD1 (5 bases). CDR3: CASSQDRGQGRAEAFF. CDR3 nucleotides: TGTGCCAGCAGCCAAGATCGAGGGCAGGGCAGGGCTGAAGCTTTCTTT.